This T cell receptor beta chain was recovered during a study of blood T cell repertoires in COVID-19 (dated by TCRdb to the early 2020s). At the level of the whole study: The collaborator samples originated in the United States, Italy and Spain and spanned the acute and convalescent phases of COVID-19. The prospective study material was composed of cDNA or gDNA derived from T cells, B-cell-depleted T cells, or PBMCs. Deeply sampled blood TCRbeta repertoires from subjects exposed to, actively infected with, or recovered from COVID-19 were included in the dataset. The repertoires were made available in a free public database intended to serve as a resource for research on the immune response to SARS-CoV-2. Samples were obtained from the ongoing ImmuneRACE study (first 160 participants) and from about 1,300 subjects provided by 6 global collaborators. Sample metadata almost always included a de-identified subject ID, COVID-19 status, age in years and sex. Where HLA class I and class II types were available, the types were taken from metadata supplied by the sample provider, not from assay-based typing. Overall study results and their limits: Clinical and demographic metadata were provided uncurated, with the amount varying by source and participant.

Each collaborating institution followed its own protocols to collect whole blood in K2EDTA tubes. Collaborator samples were shipped for TCRbeta analysis as frozen whole blood, isolated PBMCs, or DNA extracted from either sample type. TCRbeta CDR3 regions were amplified from genomic DNA by means of the immunoSEQ Assay, a bias-controlled multiplex PCR. On the study's bioinformatics: Nucleated cell counts per sample were estimated from amplification of reference gene primers within the assay. Sequence reads were collapsed and filtered to measure the absolute abundance of every unique TCRbeta CDR3 rearrangement. Productive Simpson clonality was computed per sample as the square root of Simpson's diversity index over productive rearrangements. Sourced from immuneACCESS, this table was stored by TCRdb with only in-frame sequences that have V and J called. A share of the clones is absent; for the studies checked, an unresolved V gene accounts for under half, and the remainder has no known explanation. The DNA was the basis for D and trimming; V, J and clone size are from that table. Present in this sample are about 270,000 clones, roughly 84% of which were seen just once. Roughly 8.6% of the sample is held by the ten biggest clonotypes.

Note on this clone: Its antigen is currently not known. Per-base quality was not reported, and no clone a single base away is much larger than it.

This receptor was taken from a human donor in a cohort sampled during active COVID-19. Sequenced material: peripheral blood.

The CDR3 region: CASSEIPQKNSPLHF. The DNA is TGTGCCAGCAGTGAAATACCACAGAAGAATTCACCCCTCCACTTT. The receptor chain draws on TRBV6-1 and TRBJ1-6; a confident D gene designation cannot be given. For CDR1 and CDR2, the germline V gene lists MNHNS and SASEGT. Trimming at the junction amounts to 2 bases on V and 7 bases on J, and the germline ends lie 12 bases apart. Reading from cysteine to phenylalanine, the CDR3 counts 15 amino acids. The DNA shown is the 45-base CDR3, in frame from base 1.